These T cell receptor beta chains were read from a single sample in a study of T-cell reconstitution after alpha-beta-depleted transplantation in children. TCRdb processed the PCR reads anew with MiXCR; each CDR3 protein has one entry. Here the sample spans around 600,000 distinct CDR3 sequences, 8% to 11% being singletons. The material was PBMCs from the stem cell graft donor, obtained from the stem cell graft. The receptors shown here come from a human donor who donated a stem cell graft to a child with acute myeloid leukemia. Each CDR3 is given with its conserved first and last residue.

>TRBJ2-1|TRBV27|18
CASSLTSGRAGSYNEQFF
>TRBJ2-3|TRBV15|14
CATSIAMGTDTQYF
>TRBJ2-1|TRBV20-1|17
CSARDWLGLANDNEQFF
>TRBJ2-3|TRBV7-2|11
CASSSMDTQYF
>TRBJ1-2|TRBV7-2|14
CASSLGQRNYGYTF
>TRBJ2-5|TRBV20-1|11
CSARRGETQYF
>TRBJ1-1|TRBV29-1|16
CSVEGTGEEWRTEAFF
>TRBJ2-7|TRBV6-1|16
CASSPLAGGRTYEQYF
>TRBJ2-5|TRBV5-1|16
CASSLHGLAEQETQYF
>TRBJ2-1|TRBV7-9|14
CASSLAGARNEQFF
>TRBJ2-1|TRBV12-3/TRBV12-4|14
CASSSDEVLKEQFF
>TRBJ2-3|TRBV28|19
CASSSPSITSGRGADTQYF
>TRBJ2-3|TRBV24-1|16
CATSDLAGGVTDTQYF
>TRBJ2-7|TRBV18|13
CASSPLESYEQYF
>TRBJ1-5|TRBV20-1|11
CSVQPGQPQHF
>TRBJ2-7|TRBV7-9|15
CASSTLLAGGREQYF
>TRBJ2-7|TRBV5-1|16
CASSPGGASGTYEQYF
>TRBJ2-7|TRBV9|12
CASSVDFREQYF
>TRBJ2-7|TRBV4-2|17
CASSPSGTSGRAYEQYF
>TRBJ2-7|TRBV28|14
CASNAGTSGYEQYF
>TRBJ1-2|TRBV7-3|16
CASSDRPGQGVYGYTF
>TRBJ2-7|TRBV3-1|15
CASSQHGVGSYEQYF
>TRBJ2-5|TRBV20-1|14
CSGGSGSPFETQYF
>TRBJ2-3|TRBV12-3/TRBV12-4|15
CASSLGTGRTDTQYF
>TRBJ2-1|TRBV30|13
CAWISGRYNEQFF
>TRBJ1-1|TRBV2|14
CASSRRGEKAEAFF
>TRBJ2-7|TRBV11-1|15
CASSGRDSYSYEQYF
>TRBJ2-7|TRBV29-1|15
CSVAWTSGGLYEQYF
>TRBJ2-7|TRBV28|15
CASRLKTQGAYEQYF
>TRBJ1-5|TRBV5-6|15
CASSLWRRNNQPQHF
>TRBJ2-1|TRBV6-2/TRBV6-3|15
CASRSTGGKYNEQFF
>TRBJ2-2|TRBV7-9|15
CASSPRGSNTGELFF
>TRBJ1-2|TRBV12-3/TRBV12-4|14
CASIPSGSAYGYTF
>TRBJ2-7|TRBV4-3|15
CASSQTSSGDYEQYF
>TRBJ2-1|TRBV10-3|15
CAISESGRSWNEQFF
>TRBJ2-2|TRBV19|14
CASTTGFSTGELFF
>TRBJ2-1|TRBV12-3/TRBV12-4|14
CASSLSQGDNEQFF
>TRBJ2-5|TRBV20-1|12
CSAPPQSETQYF
>TRBJ1-4|TRBV12-3/TRBV12-4|14
CASSRDRGGEKLFF
>TRBJ2-1|TRBV5-6|18
CASSFGAGLRSSYNEQFF
>TRBJ2-5|TRBV6-2/TRBV6-3|17
CASSYSIAEVYQETQYF
>TRBJ2-5|TRBV7-6|16
CASSAKSGTSGQTQYF
>TRBJ2-5|TRBV29-1|14
CSVVILARQETQYF
>TRBJ2-5|TRBV29-1|12
CSVGGAKETQYF
>TRBJ2-1|TRBV27|18
CASSLYRTSGRETAEQFF
>TRBJ1-2|TRBV12-3/TRBV12-4|13
CASSSMHSGGYTF
>TRBJ2-7|TRBV29-1|13
CSVVSGGTYEQYF
>TRBJ2-7|TRBV20-1|16
CSARDSGRSLEDEQYF
>TRBJ2-2|TRBV5-1|14
CASSRARGTGELFF
>TRBJ2-7|TRBV7-2|15
CASSLDRDYSYEQYF
>TRBJ2-3|TRBV28|15
CASSLLAGGPETQYF
>TRBJ2-1|TRBV5-1|15
CASRSGTSSYNEQFF
>TRBJ1-1|TRBV3-1|12
CASRAVDTEAFF
>TRBJ1-2|TRBV7-2|16
CASSLVSGGANYGYTF
>TRBJ2-1|TRBV20-1|14
CSATAGTSGLEQFF
>TRBJ1-2|TRBV30|13
CAYSGQGYYGYTF